The sequence of this TCR beta chain was determined in a study of beta chain features in type 1 diabetes (dated by TCRdb to between 2017 and 2018). About the full investigation: Mean age, gender distribution, total cell number and subset yield did not differ between patients and healthy donors. A total of some 100,000,000 sorted cells were examined across all samples, and the number of cells per subset was strongly correlated with RNA yield. Regulatory and stem cell-like memory subsets were isolated from only 8 patients and 8 healthy donors, whereas naive and central memory subsets came from all 28 donors. The study compared TCRB repertoires of sorted circulating CD4+ T cell subsets between recently diagnosed type 1 diabetes patients and matched healthy donors.

As for this clone: The clone's antigen remains unknown. No much larger clone exists at a distance of one base, and base qualities are not known.

Study-wide conclusions, independent of this receptor: Naive, central memory and regulatory TCRB repertoires appeared to be more alike among patients than among healthy donors. Because cDNA rather than genomic DNA was sequenced, highly expressing activated cells could have been over-represented, although no difference in activation and CD3 levels was found between groups. Because small numbers of individuals were included in the HLA sub-analyses, any influence of HLA type on TCRB rearrangement was left unresolved. PCR may preferentially amplify shorter templates, but because patient and control samples were amplified and corrected together, any resulting skew would affect both groups equally. At VDJ recombination sites, type 1 diabetes patients had fewer insertions and more deleted nucleotides, which implies abnormalities in thymic rearrangement. A moderate but significant shortening of TCRB CDR3 length was observed in type 1 diabetes patients in all four CD4+ subsets.

From each donor, a single peripheral blood sample of 100 to 150 mL on average was drawn into heparinised tubes. Naive, central memory, regulatory and stem cell-like memory CD4+ T cells were sorted on a BD FACSAria II using a panel including CD45RO, CCR7, CD25, CD127, CD95 and CD27. All sorted populations exceeded 95% purity. Right away, PBMCs were isolated by Lymphoprep density gradient centrifugation and were stained directly, with no culture step. Samples were stained and sorted in pairs, with one healthy donor and one patient per experiment, so that batch effects were minimized. All of the isolated RNA was reverse transcribed with the High Capacity cDNA Reverse Transcription Kit, so expressed TCRB transcripts were sequenced. Deep immunoSEQ sequencing was performed on naive, central memory and regulatory T cell samples, with an average of roughly 3.3 million total reads per sample. Sorted cells were lysed in RLT buffer, and RNA was extracted using DNase-treated RNeasy Micro or Mini kits according to cell number. To prevent cross-contamination, each cell subset was processed individually, whereas patient and healthy donor samples were processed jointly. The immunoSEQ multiplex PCR was used to amplify TCRB sequences from cDNA, generating 87-bp fragments that spanned the CDR3 region. The amplicons were sequenced using the Illumina HiSeq platform. Per the source publication's procedure: Synthetic template baselines were used to correct PCR bias computationally, reads within Hamming distance 2 were collapsed together, and singletons that could not be merged were discarded. Reads were aligned against IMGT to assign V, D and J genes, CDR3 length and insertions or deletions at six rearrangement sites. Within each subset, clonotype counts were normalized to sorted cell number, and only after that were true diversity and Gini coefficients computed with the tcR R package. The overlap coefficient, calculated on TCRB nucleotide sequences, was used to measure repertoire sharing. Out-of-frame TCRB sequences from naive cells were analyzed to stand in for the pre-selection repertoire. Drawn from immuneACCESS, this table holds only the in-frame rearrangements with V and J called that TCRdb kept. Clones are partly lost; checked studies trace under half to an unresolved V gene and leave the rest unexplained. D and trimming come from the DNA, and the V and J calls and clone size come from that table. Counted in this sample were around 280,000 clones; approximately 15% of them appeared once. Roughly 0.015% of the sample lies in the top ten.

The sequenced sample consisted of naive CD4+ T cells from blood. Read against the paper, the sample's cell subset or site label means: true naive CD4+ T cells. This TCR came from a man between 18 and 29 years old with type 1 diabetes.

CDR3 reads: CASSLWWGGRTYEQYF. At the DNA level, the sequence is TGTGCCAGCAGCTTGTGGTGGGGCGGACGAACCTACGAGCAGTACTTC. This chain is built from TRBV5-6 and TRBJ2-7; the D gene is possibly TRBD1, with 5 bases matching. Deletion took 1 base off V and 2 bases off J, with a span of 16 bases between the germline ends. In the germline V gene, CDR1 corresponds to SGHDT and CDR2 to YYEEEE. Measured from the cysteine to the phenylalanine, the CDR3 is 16 residues long. Only the CDR3 DNA stays, 48 bases, in frame from base 1.